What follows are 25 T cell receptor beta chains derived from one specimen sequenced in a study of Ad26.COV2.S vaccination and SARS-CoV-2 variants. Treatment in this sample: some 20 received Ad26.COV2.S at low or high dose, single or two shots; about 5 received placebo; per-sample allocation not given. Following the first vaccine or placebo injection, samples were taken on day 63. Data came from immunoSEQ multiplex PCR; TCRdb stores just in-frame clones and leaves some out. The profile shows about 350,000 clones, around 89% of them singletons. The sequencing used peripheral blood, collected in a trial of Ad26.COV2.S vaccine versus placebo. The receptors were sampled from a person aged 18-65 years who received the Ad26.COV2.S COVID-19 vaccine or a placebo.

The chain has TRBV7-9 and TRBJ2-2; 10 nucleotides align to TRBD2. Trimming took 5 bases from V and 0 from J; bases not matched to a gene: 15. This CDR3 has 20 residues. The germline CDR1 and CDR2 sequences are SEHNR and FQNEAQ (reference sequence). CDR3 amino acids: CASSISDPLAGEANTGELFF. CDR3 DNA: TGTGCCAGCAGCATATCCGACCCCCTAGCGGGGGAAGCGAACACCGGGGAGCTGTTTTTT. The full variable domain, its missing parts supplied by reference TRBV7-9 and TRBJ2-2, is DTGVSQNPRHKITKRGQNVTFRCDPISEHNRLYWYRQTLGQGPEFLTYFQNEAQLEKSRLLSDRFSAERPKGSFSTLEIQRTEQGDSAMYLCASSISDPLAGEANTGELFFGEGSRLTVL.

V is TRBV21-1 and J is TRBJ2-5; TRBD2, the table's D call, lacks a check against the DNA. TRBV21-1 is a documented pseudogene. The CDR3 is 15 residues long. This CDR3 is CASSSGTSGCETQYF. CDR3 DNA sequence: TGTGCCAGCAGCTCCGGGACTAGCGGTTGCGAGACCCAGTACTTC.

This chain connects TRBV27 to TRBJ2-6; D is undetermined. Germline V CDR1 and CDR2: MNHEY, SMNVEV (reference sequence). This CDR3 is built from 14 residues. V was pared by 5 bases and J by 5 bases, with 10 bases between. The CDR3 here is CASSPFIRANVLTF. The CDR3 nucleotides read TGTGCCAGCAGTCCCTTTATCCGGGCCAACGTCCTGACTTTC.

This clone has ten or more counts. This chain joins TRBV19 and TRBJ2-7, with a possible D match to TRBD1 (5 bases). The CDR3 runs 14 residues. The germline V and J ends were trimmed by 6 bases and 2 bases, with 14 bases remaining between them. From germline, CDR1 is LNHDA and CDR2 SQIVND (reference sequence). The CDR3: CASSSGHAPYEQYF. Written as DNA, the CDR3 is TGTGCCAGTAGCAGTGGACACGCACCCTACGAGCAGTACTTC.

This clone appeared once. As DNA, the CDR3 is TGTGCCAGCAGCCACCCCCCGGGACAGATAAGCTCCTACGAGCAGTACTTC. Its translation: CASSHPPGQISSYEQYF. The chain is built from TRBV3-1 (or the pseudogene TRBV3-2) and TRBJ2-7, with TRBD1 identical over 7 bases. The CDR3 length is 17 residues. With 3 bases clipped from V and 0 bases from J, the junction kept 11 bases outside the gene matches. Per the germline V gene, CDR1 is LGHDT and CDR2 is YNNKEL (reference sequence).

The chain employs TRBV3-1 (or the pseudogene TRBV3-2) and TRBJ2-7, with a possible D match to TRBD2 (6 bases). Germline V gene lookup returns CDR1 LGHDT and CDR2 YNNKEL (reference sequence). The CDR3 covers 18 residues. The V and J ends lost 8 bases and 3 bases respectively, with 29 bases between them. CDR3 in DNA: TGTGCCAGCTCAAGTTCGGCTAGCGAGGTTTTCCCCCTCTACGAGCAGTACTTC. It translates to CASSSSASEVFPLYEQYF.

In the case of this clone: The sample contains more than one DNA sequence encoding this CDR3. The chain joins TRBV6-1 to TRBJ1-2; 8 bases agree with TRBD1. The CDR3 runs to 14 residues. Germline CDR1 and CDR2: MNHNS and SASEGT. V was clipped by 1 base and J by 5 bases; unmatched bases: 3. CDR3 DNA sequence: TGTGCCAGCAGTGAAGGGACAGGGCTGTATGGCTACACCTTC. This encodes CASSEGTGLYGYTF.

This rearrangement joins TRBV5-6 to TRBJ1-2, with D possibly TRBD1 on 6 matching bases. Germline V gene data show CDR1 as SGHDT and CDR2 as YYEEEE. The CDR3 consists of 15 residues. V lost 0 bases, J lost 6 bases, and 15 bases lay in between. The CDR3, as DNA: TGTGCCAGCAGCTTGGTAGCAGGGGCGGCCCATGGCTACACCTTC. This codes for CASSLVAGAAHGYTF.

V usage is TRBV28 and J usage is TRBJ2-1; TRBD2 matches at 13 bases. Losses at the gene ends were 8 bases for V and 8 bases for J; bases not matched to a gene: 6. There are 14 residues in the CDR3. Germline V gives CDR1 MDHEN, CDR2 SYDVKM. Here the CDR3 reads CASRTSGSIDEQFF. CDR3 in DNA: TGTGCCAGCCGGACTAGCGGGAGTATCGATGAGCAGTTCTTC. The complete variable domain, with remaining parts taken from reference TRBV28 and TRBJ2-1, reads DVKVTQSSRYLVKRTGEKVFLECVQDMDHENMFWYRQDPGLGLRLIYFSYDVKMKEKGDIPEGYSVSREKKERFSLILESASTNQTSMYLCASRTSGSIDEQFFGPGTRLTVL.

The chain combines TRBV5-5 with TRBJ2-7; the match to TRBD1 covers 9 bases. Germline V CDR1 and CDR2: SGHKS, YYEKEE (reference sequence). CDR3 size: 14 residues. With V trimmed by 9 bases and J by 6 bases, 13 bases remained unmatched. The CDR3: CATSPGQGPFEQYF. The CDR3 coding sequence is TGTGCCACTTCACCGGGACAGGGTCCCTTCGAGCAGTACTTC. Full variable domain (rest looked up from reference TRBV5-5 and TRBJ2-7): DAGVTQSPTHLIKTRGQQVTLRCSPISGHKSVSWYQQVLGQGPQFIFQYYEKEERGRGNFPDRFSARQFPNYSSELNVNALLLGDSALYLCATSPGQGPFEQYFGPGTRLTVT.

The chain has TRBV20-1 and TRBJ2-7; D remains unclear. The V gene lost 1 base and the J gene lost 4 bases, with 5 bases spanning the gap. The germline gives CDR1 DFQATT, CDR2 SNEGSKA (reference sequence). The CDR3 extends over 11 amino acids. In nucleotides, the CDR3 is TGCAGTGCTAGAGGCGTTTACGAGCAGTACTTC. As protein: CSARGVYEQYF.

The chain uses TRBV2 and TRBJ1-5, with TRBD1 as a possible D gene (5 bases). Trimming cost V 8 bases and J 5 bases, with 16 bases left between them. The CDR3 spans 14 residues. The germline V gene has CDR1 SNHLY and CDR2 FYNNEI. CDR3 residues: CASSEWGRDQPQHF. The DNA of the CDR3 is TGTGCCAGCTCTGAATGGGGACGGGATCAGCCCCAGCATTTT.

Here the CDR3 DNA reads TGTGCCAGCTCACCAGCCCAGAGCACCTACGAGCAGTACTTC. This encodes CASSPAQSTYEQYF. The chain is built from TRBV18 and TRBJ2-7; unclear D gene. CDR1 is KGHSH and CDR2 is LQKENI in the germline V gene. V was cut by 2 bases and J by 2 bases, with 10 bases left in between. The CDR3 is made up of 14 amino acids.

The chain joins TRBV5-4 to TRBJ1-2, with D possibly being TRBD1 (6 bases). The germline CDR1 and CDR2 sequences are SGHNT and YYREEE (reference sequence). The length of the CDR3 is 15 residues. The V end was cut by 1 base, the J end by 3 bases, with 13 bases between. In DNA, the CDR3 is TGTGCCAGCAGCTTGCCGACAGGAGGGTACTATGGCTACACCTTC. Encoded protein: CASSLPTGGYYGYTF.

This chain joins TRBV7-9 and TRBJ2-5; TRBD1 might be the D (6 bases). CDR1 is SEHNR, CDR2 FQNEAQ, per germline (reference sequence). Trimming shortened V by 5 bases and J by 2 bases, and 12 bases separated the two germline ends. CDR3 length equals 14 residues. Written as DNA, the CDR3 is TGTGCCAGCAGCGACCGACAGGTTCAAGAGACCCAGTACTTC. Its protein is CASSDRQVQETQYF.

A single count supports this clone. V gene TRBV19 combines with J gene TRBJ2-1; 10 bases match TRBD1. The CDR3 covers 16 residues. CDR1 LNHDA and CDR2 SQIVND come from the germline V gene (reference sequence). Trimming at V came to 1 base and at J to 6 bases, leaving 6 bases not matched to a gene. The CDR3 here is CASSIGADRGVNEQFF. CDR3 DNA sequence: TGTGCCAGTAGTATAGGGGCGGACAGGGGGGTCAATGAGCAGTTCTTC.

CDR3 residues: CASSFQQGVGTDTQYF. The CDR3 nucleotides read TGTGCCAGCAGTTTCCAACAGGGGGTAGGCACAGATACGCAGTATTTT. The chain employs TRBV27 and TRBJ2-3; 8 bases match TRBD1. This CDR3 is 16 amino acids long. V was pared by 3 bases and J by 1 base, with 6 bases of the junction left unmatched. Germline CDR1 MNHEY, CDR2 SMNVEV (reference sequence).

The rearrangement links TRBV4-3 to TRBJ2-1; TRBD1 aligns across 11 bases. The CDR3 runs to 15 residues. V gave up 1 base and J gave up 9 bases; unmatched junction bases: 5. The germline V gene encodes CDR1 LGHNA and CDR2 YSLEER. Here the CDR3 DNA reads TGCGCCAGCAGCCAAGCGGACAGGGGGCCCGGTGAGCAGTTCTTC. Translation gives CASSQADRGPGEQFF.

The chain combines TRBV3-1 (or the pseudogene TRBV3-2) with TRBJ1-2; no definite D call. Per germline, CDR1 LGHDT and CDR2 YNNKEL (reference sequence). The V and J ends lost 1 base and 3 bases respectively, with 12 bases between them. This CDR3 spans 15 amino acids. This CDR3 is CASSQGFLQDYGYTF. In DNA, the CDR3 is TGTGCCAGCAGCCAAGGGTTTTTGCAAGACTATGGCTACACCTTC.

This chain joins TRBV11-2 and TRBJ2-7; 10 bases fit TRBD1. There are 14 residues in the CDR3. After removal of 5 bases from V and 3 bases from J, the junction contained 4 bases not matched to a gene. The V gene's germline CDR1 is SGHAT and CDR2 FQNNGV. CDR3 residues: CASSRQGASYEQYF. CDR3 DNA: TGTGCCAGCAGCCGACAGGGGGCTAGCTACGAGCAGTACTTC.

The CDR3 coding sequence is TGTGCCAGCAGTTTCCGACAGGGCCTTGAAAAACTGTTTTTT. Encoded protein: CASSFRQGLEKLFF. The chain joins TRBV28 to TRBJ1-4; TRBD1 matches at 7 bases. This CDR3 has 14 amino acids. With V trimmed by 3 bases and J by 7 bases, 5 bases remained unmatched. Germline V gene lookup returns CDR1 MDHEN and CDR2 SYDVKM.

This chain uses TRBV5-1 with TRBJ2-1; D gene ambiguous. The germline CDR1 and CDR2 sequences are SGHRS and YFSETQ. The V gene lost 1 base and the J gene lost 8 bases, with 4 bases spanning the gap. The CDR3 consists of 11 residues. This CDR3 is CASSLIDEQFF. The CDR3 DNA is TGCGCCAGCAGCTTGATTGATGAGCAGTTCTTC.

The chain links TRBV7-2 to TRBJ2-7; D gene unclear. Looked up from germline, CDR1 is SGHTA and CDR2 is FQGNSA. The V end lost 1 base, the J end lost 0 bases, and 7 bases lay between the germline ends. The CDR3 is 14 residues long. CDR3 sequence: CASSLDMNSYEQYF. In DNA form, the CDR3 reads TGTGCCAGCAGCTTAGACATGAACTCCTACGAGCAGTACTTC.

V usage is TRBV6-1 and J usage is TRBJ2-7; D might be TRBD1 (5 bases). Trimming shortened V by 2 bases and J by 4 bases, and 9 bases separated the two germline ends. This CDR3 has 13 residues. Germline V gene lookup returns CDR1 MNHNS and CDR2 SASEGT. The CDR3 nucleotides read TGTGCCAGCAGTGAAAGACAGAATTACGAGCAGTACTTC. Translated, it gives CASSERQNYEQYF.

The CDR3 DNA reads TGTGCCAGCAGCTTAGGGAAGAATAAAAACATTCAGTACTTC. It specifies CASSLGKNKNIQYF. The rearrangement links TRBV7-2 to TRBJ2-4; D remains ambiguous. Per germline, CDR1 SGHTA and CDR2 FQGNSA. Trimming cost V 1 base and J 4 bases, with 8 bases left between them. CDR3 length equals 14 residues.